Below are 4 T cell receptor beta chains sequenced from a single sample in a study of shared clonotypes between healthy human individuals. Method: immunoSEQ multiplex PCR; TCRdb's copy keeps in-frame clones and lacks some. The profile shows 1 million to 1.3 million clones, approximately 80% of them singletons. Sequencing was done on a sample of memory CD4+ T cells from PBMCs. The sample's subset: CD45RA-negative fraction. The receptors here all came from a man aged 18 to 29 in good health. Some clones in this sample may be carry-over from other donors' samples.

The gene calls are TRBV5-1 and TRBJ2-5, with TRBD1 identical over 8 bases. Germline CDR1 SGHRS, CDR2 YFSETQ. Germline trimming cut 5 bases from V and 3 bases from J; bases unmatched to any gene: 9. CDR3 length equals 15 residues. CDR3 sequence reads: CASRARQGIEETQYF. The CDR3 region has the DNA TGCGCCAGCAGGGCCCGACAGGGGATCGAAGAGACCCAGTACTTC.

This chain links TRBV19 with TRBJ1-1; D might be TRBD1 (5 bases). The CDR3 loop spans 13 amino acids. CDR1 and CDR2 from the germline V gene are LNHDA and SQIVND (reference sequence). V was shortened by 7 bases and J by 0 bases, with 9 bases between the two germline ends. CDR3 coding DNA: TGTGCCAGTAAATGGGGGGTGAACACTGAAGCTTTCTTT. Protein: CASKWGVNTEAFF.

This clone was seen a handful of times. At the DNA level, this CDR3 is encoded by other sequences in the same sample as well. The rearrangement links TRBV5-1 to TRBJ1-1, with a weak D call TRBD1 (5 bases). Trimming took off 1 base at V and 1 base at J, with 8 bases between the two ends. The CDR3 is made up of 14 amino acids. Germline V lookup: CDR1 SGHRS, CDR2 YFSETQ. CDR3 residues: CASSLSGGNTEAFF. The CDR3 coding sequence is TGCGCCAGCAGCTTGTCCGGGGGGAACACTGAAGCTTTCTTT.

This clone has just a few counts. With a far larger clone one base away, a read error is the likely cause. The rearrangement links TRBV4-2 to TRBJ1-1, with a weak D call TRBD1 (5 bases). The CDR3 contains 14 residues. V was pared by 4 bases and J by 1 base, with 10 bases between. Germline CDR1 LGHNA, CDR2 YNFKEQ. The CDR3 nucleotides are TGTGCCAGCAGCCGGGGGGGAACGAACACTGAAGCTTTCTTT. This sequence encodes CASSRGGTNTEAFF.